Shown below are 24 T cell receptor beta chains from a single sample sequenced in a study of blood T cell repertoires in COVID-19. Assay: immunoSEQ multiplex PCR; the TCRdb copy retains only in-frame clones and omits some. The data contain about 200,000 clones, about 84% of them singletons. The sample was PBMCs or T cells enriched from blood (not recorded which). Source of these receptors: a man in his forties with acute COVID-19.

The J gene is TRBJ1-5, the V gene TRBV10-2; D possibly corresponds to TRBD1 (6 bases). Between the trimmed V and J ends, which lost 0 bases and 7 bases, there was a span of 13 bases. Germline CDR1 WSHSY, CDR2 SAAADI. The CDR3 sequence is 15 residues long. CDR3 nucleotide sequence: TGCGCCAGCAGTGAGTCCTTTGGACAGTCGCAGCCCCAGCATTTT. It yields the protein CASSESFGQSQPQHF.

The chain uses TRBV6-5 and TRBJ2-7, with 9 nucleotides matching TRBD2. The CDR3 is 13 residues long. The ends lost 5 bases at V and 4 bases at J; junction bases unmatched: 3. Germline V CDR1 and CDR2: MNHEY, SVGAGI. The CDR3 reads CASSPTSGYEQYF. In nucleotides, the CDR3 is TGTGCCAGCAGTCCAACTAGCGGGTACGAGCAGTACTTC.

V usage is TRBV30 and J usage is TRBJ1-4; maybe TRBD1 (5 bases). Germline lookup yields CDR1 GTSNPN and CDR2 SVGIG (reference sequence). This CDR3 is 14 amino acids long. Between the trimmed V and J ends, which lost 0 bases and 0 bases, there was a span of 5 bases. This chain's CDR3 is CAWSVTATNEKLFF. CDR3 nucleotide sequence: TGTGCCTGGAGTGTGACAGCAACTAATGAAAAACTGTTTTTT.

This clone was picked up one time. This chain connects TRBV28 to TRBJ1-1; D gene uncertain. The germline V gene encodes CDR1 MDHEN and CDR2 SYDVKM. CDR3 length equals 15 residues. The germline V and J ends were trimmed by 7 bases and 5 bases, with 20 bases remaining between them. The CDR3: CASNTPAVGMTEAFF. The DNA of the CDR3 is TGTGCCAGCAACACCCCAGCGGTGGGCATGACTGAAGCTTTCTTT.

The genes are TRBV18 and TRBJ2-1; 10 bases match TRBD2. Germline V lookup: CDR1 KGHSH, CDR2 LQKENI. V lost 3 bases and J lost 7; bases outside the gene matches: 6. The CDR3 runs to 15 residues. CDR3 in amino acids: CASSPRLAGVNEQFF. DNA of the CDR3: TGTGCCAGCTCACCGCGGCTAGCGGGGGTTAATGAGCAGTTCTTC.

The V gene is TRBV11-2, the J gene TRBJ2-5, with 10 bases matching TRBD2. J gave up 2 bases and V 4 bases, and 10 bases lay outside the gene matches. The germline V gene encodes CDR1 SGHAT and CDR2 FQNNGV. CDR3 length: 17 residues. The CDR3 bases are TGTGCCAGCAGCTCCGACAAACTAGCGGGATCTCAAGAGACCCAGTACTTC. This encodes CASSSDKLAGSQETQYF.

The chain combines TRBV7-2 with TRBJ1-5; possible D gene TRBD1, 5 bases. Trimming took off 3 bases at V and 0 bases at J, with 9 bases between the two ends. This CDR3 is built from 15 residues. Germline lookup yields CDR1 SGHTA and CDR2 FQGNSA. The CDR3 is CASSLGGPSNQPQHF. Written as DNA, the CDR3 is TGTGCCAGCAGCTTGGGGGGACCTAGCAATCAGCCCCAGCATTTT. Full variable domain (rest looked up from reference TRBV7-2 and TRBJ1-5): GAGVSQSPSNKVTEKGKDVELRCDPISGHTALYWYRQSLGQGLEFLIYFQGNSAPDKSGLPSDRFSAERTGGSVSTLTIQRTQQEDSAVYLCASSLGGPSNQPQHFGDGTRLSIL.

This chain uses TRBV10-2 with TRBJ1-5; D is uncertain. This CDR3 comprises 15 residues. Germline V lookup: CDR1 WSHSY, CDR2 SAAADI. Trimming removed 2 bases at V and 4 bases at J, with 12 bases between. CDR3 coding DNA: TGCGCCAGCAGTGAGGTTGGAGGTTTGAATCAGCCCCAGCATTTT. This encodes CASSEVGGLNQPQHF.

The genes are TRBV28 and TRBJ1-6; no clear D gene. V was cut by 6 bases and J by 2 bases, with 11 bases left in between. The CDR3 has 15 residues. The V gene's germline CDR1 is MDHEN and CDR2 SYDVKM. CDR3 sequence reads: CASREPRTYNSPLHF. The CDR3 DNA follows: TGTGCCAGCAGGGAGCCGAGGACCTATAATTCACCCCTCCACTTT.

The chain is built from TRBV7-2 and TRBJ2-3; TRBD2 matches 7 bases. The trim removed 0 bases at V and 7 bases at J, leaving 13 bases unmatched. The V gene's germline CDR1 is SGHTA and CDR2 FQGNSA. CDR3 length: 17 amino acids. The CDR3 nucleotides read TGTGCCAGCAGCTTAGCAGTACAGCGGGGCAGCACGTATACGCAGTATTTT. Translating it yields CASSLAVQRGSTYTQYF.

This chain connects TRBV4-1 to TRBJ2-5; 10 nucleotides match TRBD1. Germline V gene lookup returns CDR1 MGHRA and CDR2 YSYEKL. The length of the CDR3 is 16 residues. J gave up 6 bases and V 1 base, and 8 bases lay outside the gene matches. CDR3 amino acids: CASSQGPGQGSKTQYF. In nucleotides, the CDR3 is TGCGCCAGCAGCCAAGGGCCGGGACAGGGGTCCAAGACCCAGTACTTC.

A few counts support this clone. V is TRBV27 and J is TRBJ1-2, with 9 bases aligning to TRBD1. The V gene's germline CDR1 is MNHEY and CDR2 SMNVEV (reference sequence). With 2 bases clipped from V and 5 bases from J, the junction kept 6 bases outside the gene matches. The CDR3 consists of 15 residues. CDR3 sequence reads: CASSLQWDRDYGYTF. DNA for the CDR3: TGTGCCAGCAGTTTACAGTGGGACAGGGATTATGGCTACACCTTC.

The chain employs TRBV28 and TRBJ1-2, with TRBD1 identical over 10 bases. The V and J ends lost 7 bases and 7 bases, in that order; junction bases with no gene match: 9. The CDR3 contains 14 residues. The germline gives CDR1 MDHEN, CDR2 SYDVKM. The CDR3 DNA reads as TGTGCCAGCACCATCGACAGGGGGCGACGTGGCTACACCTTC. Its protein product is CASTIDRGRRGYTF.

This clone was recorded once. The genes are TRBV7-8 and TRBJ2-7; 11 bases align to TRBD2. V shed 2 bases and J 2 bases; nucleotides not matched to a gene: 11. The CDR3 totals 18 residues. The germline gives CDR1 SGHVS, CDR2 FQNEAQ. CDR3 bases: TGTGCCAGCAGCTTAAAAACTGACTCACTAGCGGGAGCCTACGAGCAGTACTTC. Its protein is CASSLKTDSLAGAYEQYF.

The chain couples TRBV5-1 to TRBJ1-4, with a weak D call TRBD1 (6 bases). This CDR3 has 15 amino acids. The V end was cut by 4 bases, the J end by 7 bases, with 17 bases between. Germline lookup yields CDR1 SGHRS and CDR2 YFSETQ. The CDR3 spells CASSKTTGQIEKLFF. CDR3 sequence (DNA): TGCGCCAGCAGCAAAACTACAGGGCAGATTGAAAAACTGTTTTTT.

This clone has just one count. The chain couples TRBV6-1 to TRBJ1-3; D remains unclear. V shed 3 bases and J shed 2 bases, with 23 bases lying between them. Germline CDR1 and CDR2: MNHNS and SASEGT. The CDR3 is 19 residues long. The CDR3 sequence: CASSDLVYISGITGNTIYF. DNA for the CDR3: TGTGCCAGCAGTGATCTAGTATACATATCGGGGATAACTGGAAACACCATATATTTT.

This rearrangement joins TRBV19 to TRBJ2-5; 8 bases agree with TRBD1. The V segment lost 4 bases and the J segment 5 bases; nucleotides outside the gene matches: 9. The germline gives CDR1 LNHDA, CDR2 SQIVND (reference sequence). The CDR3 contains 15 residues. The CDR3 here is CASSRTGSVFETQYF. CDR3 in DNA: TGTGCCAGTAGTAGGACAGGGTCAGTATTCGAGACCCAGTACTTC.

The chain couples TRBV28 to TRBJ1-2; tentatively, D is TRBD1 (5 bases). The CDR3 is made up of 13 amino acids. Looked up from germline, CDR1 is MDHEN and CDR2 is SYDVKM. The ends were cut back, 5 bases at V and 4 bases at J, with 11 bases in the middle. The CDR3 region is CASSAPGVYGYTF. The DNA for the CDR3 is TGTGCCAGCAGTGCTCCGGGGGTCTATGGCTACACCTTC.

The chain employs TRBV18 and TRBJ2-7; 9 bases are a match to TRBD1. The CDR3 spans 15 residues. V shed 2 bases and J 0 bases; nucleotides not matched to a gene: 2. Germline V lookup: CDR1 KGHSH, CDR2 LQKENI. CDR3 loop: CASSPGTGSSYEQYF. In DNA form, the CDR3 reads TGTGCCAGCTCACCAGGGACAGGGAGCTCCTACGAGCAGTACTTC.

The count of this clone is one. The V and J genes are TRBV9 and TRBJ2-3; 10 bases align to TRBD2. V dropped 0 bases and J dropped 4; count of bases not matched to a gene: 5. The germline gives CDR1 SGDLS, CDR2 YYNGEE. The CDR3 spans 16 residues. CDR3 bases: TGTGCCAGCAGCGTAGTCCCTAGCGGGAGTGCAGATACGCAGTATTTT. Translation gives CASSVVPSGSADTQYF.

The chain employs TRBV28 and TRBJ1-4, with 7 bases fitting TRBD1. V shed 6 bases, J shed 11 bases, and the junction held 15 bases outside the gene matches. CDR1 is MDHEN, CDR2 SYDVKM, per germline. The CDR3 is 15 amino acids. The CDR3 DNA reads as TGTGCCAGCAGACCCCCCAGGGGGGAAGGGTCGAAACTGTTTTTT. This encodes CASRPPRGEGSKLFF.

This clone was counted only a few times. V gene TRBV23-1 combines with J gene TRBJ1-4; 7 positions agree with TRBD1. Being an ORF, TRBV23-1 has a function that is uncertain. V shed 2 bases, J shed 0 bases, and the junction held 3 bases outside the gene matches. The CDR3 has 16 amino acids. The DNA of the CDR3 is TGCGCCAGCAGTCAAAAGGGGGCCGCAACTAATGAAAAACTGTTTTTT. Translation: CASSQKGAATNEKLFF.

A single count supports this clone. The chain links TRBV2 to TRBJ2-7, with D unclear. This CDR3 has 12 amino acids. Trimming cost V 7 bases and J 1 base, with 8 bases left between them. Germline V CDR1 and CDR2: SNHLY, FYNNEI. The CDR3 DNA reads TGTGCCAGCACCTTGCAGTCCTACGAGCAGTACTTC. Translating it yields CASTLQSYEQYF.

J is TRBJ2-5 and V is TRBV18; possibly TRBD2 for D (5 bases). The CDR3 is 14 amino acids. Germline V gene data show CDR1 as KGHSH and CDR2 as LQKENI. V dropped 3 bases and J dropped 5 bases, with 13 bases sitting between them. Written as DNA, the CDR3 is TGTGCCAGCTCACCTTCTAGCTTTCGGGAGACCCAGTACTTC. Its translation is CASSPSSFRETQYF.